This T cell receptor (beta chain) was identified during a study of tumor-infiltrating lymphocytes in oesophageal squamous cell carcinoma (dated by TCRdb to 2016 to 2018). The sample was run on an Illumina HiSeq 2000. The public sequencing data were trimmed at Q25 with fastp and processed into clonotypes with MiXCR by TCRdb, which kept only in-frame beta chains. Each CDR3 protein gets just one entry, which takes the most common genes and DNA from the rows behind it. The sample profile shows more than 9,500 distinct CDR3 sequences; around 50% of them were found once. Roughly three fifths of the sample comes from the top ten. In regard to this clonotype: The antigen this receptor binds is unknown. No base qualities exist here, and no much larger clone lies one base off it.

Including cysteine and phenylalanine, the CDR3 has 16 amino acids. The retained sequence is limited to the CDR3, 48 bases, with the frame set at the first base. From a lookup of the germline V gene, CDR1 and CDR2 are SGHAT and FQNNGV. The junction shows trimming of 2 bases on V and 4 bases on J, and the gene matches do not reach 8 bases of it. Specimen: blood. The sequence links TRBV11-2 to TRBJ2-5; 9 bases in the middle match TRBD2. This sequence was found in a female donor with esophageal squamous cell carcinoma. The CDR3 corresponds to CASSLSLAGLGETQYF. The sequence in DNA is TGTGCCAGCAGCTTAAGCCTAGCGGGGTTGGGAGAGACCCAGTACTTC.